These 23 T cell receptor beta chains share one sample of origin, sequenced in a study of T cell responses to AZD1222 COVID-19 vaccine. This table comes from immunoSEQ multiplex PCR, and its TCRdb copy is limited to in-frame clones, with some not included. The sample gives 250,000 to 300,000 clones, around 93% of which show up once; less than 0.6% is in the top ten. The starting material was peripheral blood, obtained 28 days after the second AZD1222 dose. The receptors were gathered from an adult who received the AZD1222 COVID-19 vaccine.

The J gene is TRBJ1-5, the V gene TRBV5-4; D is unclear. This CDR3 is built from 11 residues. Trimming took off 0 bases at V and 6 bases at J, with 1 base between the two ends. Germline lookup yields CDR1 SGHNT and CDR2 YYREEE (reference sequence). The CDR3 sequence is CASSLGQPQHF. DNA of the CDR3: TGTGCCAGCAGCTTGGGTCAGCCCCAGCATTTT. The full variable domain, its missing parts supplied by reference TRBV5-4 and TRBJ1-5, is ETGVTQSPTHLIKTRGQQVTLRCSSQSGHNTVSWYQQALGQGPQFIFQYYREEENGRGNFPPRFSGLQFPNYSSELNVNALELDDSALYLCASSLGQPQHFGDGTRLSIL.

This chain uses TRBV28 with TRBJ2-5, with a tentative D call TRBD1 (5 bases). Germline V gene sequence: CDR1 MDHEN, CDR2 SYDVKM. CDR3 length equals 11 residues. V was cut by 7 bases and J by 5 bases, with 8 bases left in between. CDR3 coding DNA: TGTGCCAGCAAGGGGTGGGAGACCCAGTACTTC. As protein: CASKGWETQYF. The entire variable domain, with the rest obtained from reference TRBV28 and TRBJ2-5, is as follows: DVKVTQSSRYLVKRTGEKVFLECVQDMDHENMFWYRQDPGLGLRLIYFSYDVKMKEKGDIPEGYSVSREKKERFSLILESASTNQTSMYLCASKGWETQYFGPGTRLLVL.

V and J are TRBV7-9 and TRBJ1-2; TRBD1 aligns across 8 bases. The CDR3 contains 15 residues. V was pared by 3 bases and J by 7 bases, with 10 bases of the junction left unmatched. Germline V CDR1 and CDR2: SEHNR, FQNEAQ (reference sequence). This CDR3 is CASSLSGTGLSGYTF. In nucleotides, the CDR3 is TGTGCCAGCAGCTTGTCCGGGACAGGCCTTAGTGGCTACACCTTC.

CDR3 amino acids: CASSQDRQGIDTYNSPLHF. The DNA for the CDR3 is TGTGCCAGCAGCCAAGATCGGCAGGGTATCGACACCTATAATTCACCCCTCCACTTT. This chain uses TRBV3-1 (or the pseudogene TRBV3-2) with TRBJ1-6; D is possibly TRBD1 (5 bases). The germline CDR1 and CDR2 sequences are LGHDT and YNNKEL (reference sequence). Trimming took 0 bases from V and 2 from J, leaving 17 bases between them. The CDR3 runs to 19 residues.

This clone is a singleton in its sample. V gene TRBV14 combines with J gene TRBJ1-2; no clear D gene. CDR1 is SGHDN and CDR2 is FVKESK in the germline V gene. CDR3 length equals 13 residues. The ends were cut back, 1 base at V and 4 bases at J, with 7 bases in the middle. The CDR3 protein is CASSQGQFYGYTF. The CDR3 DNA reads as TGTGCCAGCAGCCAAGGCCAGTTCTATGGCTACACCTTC.

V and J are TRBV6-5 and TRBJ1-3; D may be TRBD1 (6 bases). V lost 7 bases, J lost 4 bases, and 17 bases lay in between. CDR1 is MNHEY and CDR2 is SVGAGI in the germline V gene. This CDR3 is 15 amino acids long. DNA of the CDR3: TGTGCCAGCACCAACTGGGGGCTTTCGGGAAACACCATATATTTT. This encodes CASTNWGLSGNTIYF.

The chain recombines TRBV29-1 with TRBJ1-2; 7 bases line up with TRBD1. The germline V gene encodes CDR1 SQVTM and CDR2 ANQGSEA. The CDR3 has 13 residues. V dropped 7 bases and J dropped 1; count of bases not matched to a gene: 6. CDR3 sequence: CSAVGQRNYGYTF. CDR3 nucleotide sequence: TGCAGCGCCGTGGGACAGCGTAACTATGGCTACACCTTC.

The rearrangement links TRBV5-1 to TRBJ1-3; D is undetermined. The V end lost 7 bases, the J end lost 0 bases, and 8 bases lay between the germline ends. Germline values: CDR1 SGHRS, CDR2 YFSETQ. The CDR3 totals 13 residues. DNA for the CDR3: TGCGCCAGCTCAATCGGCTCTGGAAACACCATATATTTT. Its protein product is CASSIGSGNTIYF.

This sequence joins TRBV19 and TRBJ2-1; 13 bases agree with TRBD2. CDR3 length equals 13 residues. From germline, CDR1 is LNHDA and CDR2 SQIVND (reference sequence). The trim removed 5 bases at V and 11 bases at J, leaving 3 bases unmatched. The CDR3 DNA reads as TGTGCCAGTAGTCCGGGACTAGCGGGACAGCAGTTCTTC. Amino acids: CASSPGLAGQQFF.

The DNA for the CDR3 is TGTGCCAGTAGTCTGCGGACAGGGGGCGGGGGCTACACCTTC. Amino acid sequence: CASSLRTGGGGYTF. The chain joins TRBV19 to TRBJ1-2, with 11 bases matching TRBD1. Looked up from germline, CDR1 is LNHDA and CDR2 is SQIVND (reference sequence). With V trimmed by 5 bases and J by 8 bases, 7 bases remained unmatched. CDR3 length: 14 amino acids. Drawing the rest from reference TRBV19 and TRBJ1-2, the complete variable domain is DGGITQSPKYLFRKEGQNVTLSCEQNLNHDAMYWYRQDPGQGLRLIYYSQIVNDFQKGDIAEGYSVSREKKESFPLTVTSAQKNPTAFYLCASSLRTGGGGYTFGSGTRLTVV.

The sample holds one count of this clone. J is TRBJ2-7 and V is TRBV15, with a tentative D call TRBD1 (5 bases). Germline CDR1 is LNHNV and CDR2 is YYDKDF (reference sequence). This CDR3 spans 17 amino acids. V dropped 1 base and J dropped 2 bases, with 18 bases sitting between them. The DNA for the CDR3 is TGTGCCACCAGCAGAGCCGGTAGGGGAACCCTCACCTACGAGCAGTACTTC. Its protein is CATSRAGRGTLTYEQYF.

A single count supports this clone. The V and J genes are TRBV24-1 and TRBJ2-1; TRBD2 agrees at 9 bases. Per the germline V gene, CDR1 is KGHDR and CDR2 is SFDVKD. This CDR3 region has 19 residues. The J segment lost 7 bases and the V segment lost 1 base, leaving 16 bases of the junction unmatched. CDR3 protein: CATSDFRSLAGEEKNEQFF. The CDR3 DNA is TGTGCCACCAGTGATTTCCGTTCTTTAGCGGGAGAAGAGAAAAATGAGCAGTTCTTC.

This CDR3 is CSGTGSDGYTF. CDR3 DNA sequence: TGCAGCGGGACAGGGAGCGATGGCTACACCTTC. This chain joins TRBV29-1 and TRBJ1-2; 8 bases are shared with TRBD1. This CDR3 has 11 residues. Germline V gene sequence: CDR1 SQVTM, CDR2 ANQGSEA. The ends lost 7 bases at V and 6 bases at J; junction bases unmatched: 4.

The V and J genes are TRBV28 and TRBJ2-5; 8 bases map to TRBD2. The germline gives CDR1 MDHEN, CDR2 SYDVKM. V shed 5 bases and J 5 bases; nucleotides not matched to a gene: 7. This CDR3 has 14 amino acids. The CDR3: CASSPLAGSETQYF. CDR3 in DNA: TGTGCCAGCAGTCCCCTAGCGGGCAGCGAGACCCAGTACTTC.

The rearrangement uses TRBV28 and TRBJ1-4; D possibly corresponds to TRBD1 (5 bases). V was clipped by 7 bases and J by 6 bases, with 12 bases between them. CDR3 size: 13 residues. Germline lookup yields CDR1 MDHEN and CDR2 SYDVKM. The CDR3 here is CASKQEAHEKLFF. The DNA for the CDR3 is TGTGCCAGCAAACAGGAAGCTCATGAAAAACTGTTTTTT.

CDR3 nucleotides: TGTGCCAGCAGCCCCCACGGGAGTCAGGTGGGGTATGAGCAGTTCTTC. This gives the protein CASSPHGSQVGYEQFF. The chain links TRBV7-2 to TRBJ2-1; possible D gene TRBD2, 6 bases. Germline values: CDR1 SGHTA, CDR2 FQGNSA. This CDR3 is 16 amino acids long. Trimming cost V 5 bases and J 8 bases, with 22 bases left between them. The whole variable domain, filled in from reference TRBV7-2 and TRBJ2-1, reads GAGVSQSPSNKVTEKGKDVELRCDPISGHTALYWYRQSLGQGLEFLIYFQGNSAPDKSGLPSDRFSAERTGGSVSTLTIQRTQQEDSAVYLCASSPHGSQVGYEQFFGPGTRLTVL.

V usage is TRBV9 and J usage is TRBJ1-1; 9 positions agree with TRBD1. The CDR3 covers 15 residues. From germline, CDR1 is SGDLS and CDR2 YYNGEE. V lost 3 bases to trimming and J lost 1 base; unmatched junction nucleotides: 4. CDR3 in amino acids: CASSAQGQGNTEAFF. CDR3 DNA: TGTGCCAGCAGCGCCCAGGGACAGGGGAACACTGAAGCTTTCTTT.

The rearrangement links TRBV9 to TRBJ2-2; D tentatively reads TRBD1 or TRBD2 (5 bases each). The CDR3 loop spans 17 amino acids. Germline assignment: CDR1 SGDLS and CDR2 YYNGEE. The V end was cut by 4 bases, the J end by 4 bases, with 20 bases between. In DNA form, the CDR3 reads TGTGCCAGCAGCATCCGGAGATCCGGGGCCGGCACCGGGGAGCTGTTTTTT. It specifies CASSIRRSGAGTGELFF.

The CDR3 reads CASSPDGSYEQYF. The CDR3 DNA sequence: TGTGCCAGCAGCCCGGACGGCTCCTACGAGCAGTACTTC. This chain connects TRBV19 to TRBJ2-7; D remains unclear. Trimming removed 9 bases at V and 0 bases at J, with 12 bases between. CDR1 is LNHDA and CDR2 is SQIVND in the germline V gene (reference sequence). The CDR3 sequence is 13 residues long.

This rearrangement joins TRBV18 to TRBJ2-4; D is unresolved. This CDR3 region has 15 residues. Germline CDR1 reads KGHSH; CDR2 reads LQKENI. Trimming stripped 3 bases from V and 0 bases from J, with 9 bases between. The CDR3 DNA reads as TGTGCCAGCTCACCCTTGGGCCTAGCCAAAAACATTCAGTACTTC. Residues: CASSPLGLAKNIQYF. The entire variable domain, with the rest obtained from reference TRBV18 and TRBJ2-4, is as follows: NAGVMQNPRHLVRRRGQEARLRCSPMKGHSHVYWYRQLPEEGLKFMVYLQKENIIDESGMPKERFSAEFPKEGPSILRIQQVVRGDSAAYFCASSPLGLAKNIQYFGAGTRLSVL.

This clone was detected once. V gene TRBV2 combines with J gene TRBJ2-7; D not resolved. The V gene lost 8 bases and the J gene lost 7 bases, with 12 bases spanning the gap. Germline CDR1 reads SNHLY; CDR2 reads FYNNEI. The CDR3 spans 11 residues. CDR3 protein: CASSRQREQYF. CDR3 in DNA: TGTGCCAGCTCCCGGCAGAGGGAGCAGTACTTC.

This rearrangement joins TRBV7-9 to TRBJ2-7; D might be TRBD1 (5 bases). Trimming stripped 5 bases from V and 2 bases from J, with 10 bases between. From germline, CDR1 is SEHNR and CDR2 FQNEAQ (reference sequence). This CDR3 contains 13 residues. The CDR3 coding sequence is TGTGCCAGCAGCCCCAGGGAAACCTACGAGCAGTACTTC. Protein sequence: CASSPRETYEQYF.

In nucleotides, the CDR3 is TGTGCCCATTCAGGAAAGGAGTATGGCTACACCTTC. Translated: CAHSGKEYGYTF. The chain is built from TRBV27 and TRBJ1-2; D is ambiguous. The length of the CDR3 is 12 residues. V was cut by 11 bases and J by 5 bases, with 15 bases left in between. Germline CDR1 is MNHEY and CDR2 is SMNVEV (reference sequence).